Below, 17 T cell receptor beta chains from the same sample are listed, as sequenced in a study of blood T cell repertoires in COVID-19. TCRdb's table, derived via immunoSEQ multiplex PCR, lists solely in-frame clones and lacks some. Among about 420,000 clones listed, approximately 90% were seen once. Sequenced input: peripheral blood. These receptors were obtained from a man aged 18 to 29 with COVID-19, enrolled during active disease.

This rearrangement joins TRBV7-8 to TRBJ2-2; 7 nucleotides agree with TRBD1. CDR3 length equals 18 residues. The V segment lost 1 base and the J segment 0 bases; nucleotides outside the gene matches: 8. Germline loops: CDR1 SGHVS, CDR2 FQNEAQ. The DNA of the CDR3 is TGTGCCAGCAGCTTAGACAGGGGCCATCTTCCGAACACCGGGGAGCTGTTTTTT. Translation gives CASSLDRGHLPNTGELFF.

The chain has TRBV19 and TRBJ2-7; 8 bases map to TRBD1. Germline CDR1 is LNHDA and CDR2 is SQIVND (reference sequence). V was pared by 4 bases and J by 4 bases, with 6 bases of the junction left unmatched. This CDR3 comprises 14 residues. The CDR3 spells CASSSPGQEYEQYF. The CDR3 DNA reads TGTGCCAGTAGTAGTCCGGGACAGGAGTACGAGCAGTACTTC.

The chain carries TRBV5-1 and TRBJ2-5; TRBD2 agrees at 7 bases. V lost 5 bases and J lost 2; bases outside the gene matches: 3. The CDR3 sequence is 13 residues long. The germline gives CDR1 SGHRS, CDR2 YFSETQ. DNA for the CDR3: TGCGCCAGCAGTTCCGGGGGGCAAGAGACCCAGTACTTC. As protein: CASSSGGQETQYF. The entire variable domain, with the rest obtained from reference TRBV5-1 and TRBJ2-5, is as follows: KAGVTQTPRYLIKTRGQQVTLSCSPISGHRSVSWYQQTPGQGLQFLFEYFSETQRNKGNFPGRFSGRQFSNSRSEMNVSTLELGDSALYLCASSSGGQETQYFGPGTRLLVL.

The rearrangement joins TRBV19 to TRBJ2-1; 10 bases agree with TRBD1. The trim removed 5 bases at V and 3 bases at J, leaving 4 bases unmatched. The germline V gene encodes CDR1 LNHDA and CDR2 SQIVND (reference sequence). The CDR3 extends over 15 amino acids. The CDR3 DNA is TGTGCCAGTAGTGACGGACAGGGGGTCTACAATGAGCAGTTCTTC. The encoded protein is CASSDGQGVYNEQFF.

The CDR3 sequence is CASSFPGGPETQYF. For the CDR3, the DNA is TGCGCCAGCAGCTTCCCGGGGGGGCCAGAGACCCAGTACTTC. V usage is TRBV5-1 and J usage is TRBJ2-5, with TRBD2 matching over 8 bases. Trimming took 2 bases from V and 4 from J; bases not matched to a gene: 4. The V gene's germline CDR1 is SGHRS and CDR2 YFSETQ. The CDR3 is 14 residues long.

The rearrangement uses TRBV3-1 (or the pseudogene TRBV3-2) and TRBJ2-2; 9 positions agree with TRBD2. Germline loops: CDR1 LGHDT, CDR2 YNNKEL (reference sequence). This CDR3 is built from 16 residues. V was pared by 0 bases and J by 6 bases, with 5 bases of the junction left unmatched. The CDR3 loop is CASSQDPSGGPGELFF. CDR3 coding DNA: TGTGCCAGCAGCCAAGATCCCAGCGGGGGGCCCGGGGAGCTGTTTTTT.

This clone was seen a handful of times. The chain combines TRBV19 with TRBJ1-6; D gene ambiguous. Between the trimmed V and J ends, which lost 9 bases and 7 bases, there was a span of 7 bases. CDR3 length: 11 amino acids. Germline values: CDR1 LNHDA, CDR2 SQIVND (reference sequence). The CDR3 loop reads CASAGNSPLHF. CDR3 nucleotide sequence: TGTGCCAGCGCCGGGAATTCACCCCTCCACTTT.

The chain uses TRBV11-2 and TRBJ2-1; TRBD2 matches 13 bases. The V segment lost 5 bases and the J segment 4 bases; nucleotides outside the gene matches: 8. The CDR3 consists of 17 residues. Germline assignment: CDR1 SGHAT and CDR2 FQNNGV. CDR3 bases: TGTGCCAGCAGCCCGATTGGGACTAGCGGGGCATACAATGAGCAGTTCTTC. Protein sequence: CASSPIGTSGAYNEQFF. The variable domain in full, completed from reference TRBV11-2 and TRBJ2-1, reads EAGVAQSPRYKIIEKRQSVAFWCNPISGHATLYWYQQILGQGPKLLIQFQNNGVVDDSQLPKDRFSAERLKGVDSTLKIQPAKLEDSAVYLCASSPIGTSGAYNEQFFGPGTRLTVL.

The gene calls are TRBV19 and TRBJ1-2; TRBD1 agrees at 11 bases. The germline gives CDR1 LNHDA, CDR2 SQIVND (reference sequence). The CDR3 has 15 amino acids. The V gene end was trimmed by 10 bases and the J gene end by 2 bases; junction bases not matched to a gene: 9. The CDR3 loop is CAIEGQGEKNYGYTF. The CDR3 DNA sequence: TGTGCCATCGAGGGACAGGGGGAGAAGAACTATGGCTACACCTTC.

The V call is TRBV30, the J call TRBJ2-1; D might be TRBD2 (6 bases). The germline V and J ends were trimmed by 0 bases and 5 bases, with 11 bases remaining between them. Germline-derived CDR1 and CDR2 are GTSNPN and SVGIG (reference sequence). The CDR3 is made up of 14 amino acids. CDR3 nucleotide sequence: TGTGCCTGGAGTGTATTGGGAGGAGACAATGAGCAGTTCTTC. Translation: CAWSVLGGDNEQFF. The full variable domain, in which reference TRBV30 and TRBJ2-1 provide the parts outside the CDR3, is SQTIHQWPATLVQPVGSPLSLECTVEGTSNPNLYWYRQAAGRGLQLLFYSVGIGQISSEVPQNLSASRPQDRQFILSSKKLLLSDSGFYLCAWSVLGGDNEQFFGPGTRLTVL.

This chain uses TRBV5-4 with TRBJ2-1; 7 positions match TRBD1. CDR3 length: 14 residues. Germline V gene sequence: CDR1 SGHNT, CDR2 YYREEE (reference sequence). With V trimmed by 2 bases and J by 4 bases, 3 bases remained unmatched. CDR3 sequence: CASSLIQGYNEQFF. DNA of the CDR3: TGTGCCAGCAGCTTAATACAGGGGTACAATGAGCAGTTCTTC.

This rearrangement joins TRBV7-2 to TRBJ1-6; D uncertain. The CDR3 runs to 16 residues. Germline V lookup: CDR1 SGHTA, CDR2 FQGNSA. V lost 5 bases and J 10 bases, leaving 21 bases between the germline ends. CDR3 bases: TGTGCCAGCAGCCCGGTGGGCCTACGAAGAGGGTCACCCCTCCACTTT. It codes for CASSPVGLRRGSPLHF. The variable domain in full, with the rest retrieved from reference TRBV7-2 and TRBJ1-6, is GAGVSQSPSNKVTEKGKDVELRCDPISGHTALYWYRQSLGQGLEFLIYFQGNSAPDKSGLPSDRFSAERTGGSVSTLTIQRTQQEDSAVYLCASSPVGLRRGSPLHFGNGTRLTVT.

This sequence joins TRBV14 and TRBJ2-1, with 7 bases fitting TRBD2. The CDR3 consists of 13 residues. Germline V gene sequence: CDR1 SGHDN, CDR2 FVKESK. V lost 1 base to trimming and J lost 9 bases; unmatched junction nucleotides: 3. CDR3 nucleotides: TGTGCCAGCAGCCAAGGAGCGGGAATTGAGCAGTTCTTC. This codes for CASSQGAGIEQFF.

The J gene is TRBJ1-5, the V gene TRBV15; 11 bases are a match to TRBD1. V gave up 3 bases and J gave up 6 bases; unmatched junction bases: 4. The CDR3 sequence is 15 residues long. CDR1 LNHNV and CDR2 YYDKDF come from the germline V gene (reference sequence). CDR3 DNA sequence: TGTGCCACCAGCAGCGAGGGACAGGGGGTTCAGCCCCAGCATTTT. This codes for CATSSEGQGVQPQHF. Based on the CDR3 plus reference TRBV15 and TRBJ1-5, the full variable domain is DAMVIQNPRYQVTQFGKPVTLSCSQTLNHNVMYWYQQKSSQAPKLLFHYYDKDFNNEADTPDNFQSRRPNTSFCFLDIRSPGLGDTAMYLCATSSEGQGVQPQHFGDGTRLSIL.

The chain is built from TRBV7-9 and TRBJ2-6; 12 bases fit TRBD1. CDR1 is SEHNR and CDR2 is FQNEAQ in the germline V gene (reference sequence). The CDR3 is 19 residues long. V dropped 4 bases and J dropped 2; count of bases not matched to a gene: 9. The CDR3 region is CASSSGTGGSVAGANVLTF. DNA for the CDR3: TGTGCCAGCAGCTCCGGGACAGGGGGCTCGGTAGCTGGGGCCAACGTCCTGACTTTC.

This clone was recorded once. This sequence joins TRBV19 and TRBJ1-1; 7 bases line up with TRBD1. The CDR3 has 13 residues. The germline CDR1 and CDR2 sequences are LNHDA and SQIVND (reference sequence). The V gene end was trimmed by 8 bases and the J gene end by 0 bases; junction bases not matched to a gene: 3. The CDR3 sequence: CASGTGVNTEAFF. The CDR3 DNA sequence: TGTGCCAGTGGTACAGGGGTGAACACTGAAGCTTTCTTT.

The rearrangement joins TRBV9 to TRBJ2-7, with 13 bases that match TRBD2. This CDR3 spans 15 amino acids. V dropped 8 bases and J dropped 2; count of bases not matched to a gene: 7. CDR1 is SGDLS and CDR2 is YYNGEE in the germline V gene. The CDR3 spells CARTGTSGKPYEQYF. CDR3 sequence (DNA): TGTGCCAGAACCGGGACTAGCGGGAAACCCTACGAGCAGTACTTC.